The 27 T cell receptor beta chains below were found in one sample sequenced in a study of spatial heterogeneity in lung cancer. No antigen has been identified for these receptors. TCRdb re-called the 5' RACE reads through MiXCR, storing one row per CDR3 protein. The sample gives around 15,000 distinct CDR3 sequences, approximately 6.9% of which show up once; around 20% is in the top ten. This sample's time point: sample taken at primary tumor resection. General study points: One measure, the expanded intratumoral alpha and beta TCR count, tracked tumor mutation counts.

The sample in question was lung tumor tissue, obtained at surgery. These receptors were taken from a female donor with early-stage non-small cell lung cancer.

This clonotype was seen many times. This beta chain slipped into a library made for alpha chains as a stray read, so its size is not meaningful. The rearrangement joins TRBV12-5 to TRBJ1-6; TRBD1 might be the D (6 bases). Germline lookup yields CDR1 LGHNT and CDR2 FRNRAP. Deletions cut 1 base from V and 10 bases from J, with 11 bases between. The CDR3 consists of 14 residues. In nucleotides, the CDR3 is TGTGCTAGTGGTTTGGCAGGGGTAGGCTCACCCCTCCACTTT. It yields the protein CASGLAGVGSPLHF.

Ten or more counts support this clonotype. Because the library targeted alpha chains, this beta chain is an off-target read whose size means little. The J gene is TRBJ2-2, the V gene TRBV3-1; 7 positions agree with TRBD2. The CDR3 length is 16 residues. Per germline, CDR1 LGHDT and CDR2 YNNKEL (reference sequence). Trimming at V came to 2 bases and at J to 4 bases, leaving 7 bases not matched to a gene. CDR3 amino acids: CASSQTSGAPTGELFF. CDR3 DNA sequence: TGTGCCAGCAGCCAAACCAGCGGGGCCCCCACCGGGGAGCTGTTTTTT.

This clonotype is classed as medium-sized (0.01 to 0.1%). Being off target in a library aimed at alpha chains, this beta chain has a size of little meaning. The V and J genes are TRBV28 and TRBJ1-1, with D possibly matching TRBD1 (5 bases). The V end lost 6 bases, the J end lost 1 base, and 9 bases lay between the germline ends. Germline V CDR1 and CDR2: MDHEN, SYDVKM. This CDR3 region has 13 residues. The CDR3: CASSIGQNTEAFF. CDR3 bases: TGTGCCAGCAGCATTGGACAGAACACTGAAGCTTTCTTT.

This clonotype was seen at least ten times. Since the library was made to target alpha chains, this beta chain is a stray read and its abundance is not meaningful. This chain connects TRBV7-9 to TRBJ2-5; no reliable D call. Germline V CDR1 and CDR2: SEHNR, FQNEAQ (reference sequence). The CDR3 has 13 amino acids. The V and J ends lost 5 bases and 5 bases respectively, with 12 bases between them. CDR3 sequence reads: CASSRGAAETQYF. CDR3 bases: TGTGCCAGCAGCCGCGGAGCCGCGGAGACCCAGTACTTC.

By sample share, this clonotype is medium-sized. This beta chain was picked up by a library intended for alpha chains and is off target, so its count carries little meaning. V usage is TRBV4-3 and J usage is TRBJ1-5; D perhaps matches TRBD1 (6 bases). The germline gives CDR1 LGHNA, CDR2 YSLEER. Trimming left V 0 bases short and J 6 bases short, with 15 bases between. The CDR3 contains 16 residues. The CDR3, as DNA: TGCGCCAGCAGCCAAGATACAGAGGGGGGGGCTCAGCCCCAGCATTTT. Protein sequence: CASSQDTEGGAQPQHF.

This clonotype has a count of ten or more. This beta chain is off target for a library built for alpha chains, so its abundance means little. The CDR3 coding sequence is TGCAGTGCTAGAGTCCTTAATGAAAAACTGTTTTTT. It encodes CSARVLNEKLFF. V gene TRBV20-1 combines with J gene TRBJ1-4; no clear D. The CDR3 totals 12 residues. CDR1 and CDR2 from the germline V gene are DFQATT and SNEGSKA (reference sequence). V shed 1 base and J shed 4 bases, with 4 bases lying between them.

In this sample, this clonotype turned up many times. This beta chain lies outside the target of a library built for alpha chains; its clone size means little. The chain couples TRBV27 to TRBJ2-3; D unclear. V was cut by 7 bases and J by 1 base, with 12 bases left in between. The CDR3 extends over 14 amino acids. Germline assignment: CDR1 MNHEY and CDR2 SMNVEV (reference sequence). CDR3: CASKGPGGTDTQYF. CDR3 DNA: TGTGCCAGCAAAGGACCGGGTGGCACAGATACGCAGTATTTT.

By sample fraction, this clonotype is medium-sized. This beta chain came through as a stray read in a library set up for alpha chains, and its size says little. V usage is TRBV5-1 and J usage is TRBJ2-3; TRBD2 matches at 8 bases. V lost 4 bases to trimming and J lost 1 base; unmatched junction nucleotides: 11. Germline V gives CDR1 SGHRS, CDR2 YFSETQ. This CDR3 comprises 17 residues. The CDR3 spells CASSLGRGSAGTDTQYF. CDR3 sequence (DNA): TGCGCCAGCAGCCTCGGGAGGGGGTCAGCCGGCACAGATACGCAGTATTTT. The entire variable domain, with the rest obtained from reference TRBV5-1 and TRBJ2-3, is as follows: KAGVTQTPRYLIKTRGQQVTLSCSPISGHRSVSWYQQTPGQGLQFLFEYFSETQRNKGNFPGRFSGRQFSNSRSEMNVSTLELGDSALYLCASSLGRGSAGTDTQYFGPGTRLTVL.

This clonotype has only a few counts. A library made for alpha chains picked up this beta chain off target, so its size means little. The V and J genes are TRBV12-3 or TRBV12-4 and TRBJ2-1; D may correspond to TRBD1 or TRBD2 (6 bases each). The CDR3 runs to 17 residues. V dropped 5 bases and J dropped 2 bases, with 19 bases sitting between them. The CDR3 DNA is TGTGCCAGCAGTACTTTTGGGGGGCTGGTCGCCTACAATGAGCAGTTCTTC. Amino acids: CASSTFGGLVAYNEQFF.

This clonotype came up many times. The library was built for alpha chains, so this beta chain is an off-target read and its size means little. The chain recombines TRBV29-1 with TRBJ2-5; D unclear. Deletions cut 5 bases from V and 10 bases from J, with 20 bases between. The CDR3 extends over 13 amino acids. From germline, CDR1 is SQVTM and CDR2 ANQGSEA. The CDR3 DNA follows: TGCAGCGTTTATTTGGCAGGCCGAGAGTACCAGTACTTC. The encoded protein is CSVYLAGREYQYF. Full variable domain (outside the CDR3, taken from reference TRBV29-1 and TRBJ2-5): SAVISQKPSRDICQRGTSLTIQCQVDSQVTMMFWYRQQPGQSLTLIATANQGSEATYESGFVIDKFPISRPNLTFSTLTVSNMSPEDSSIYLCSVYLAGREYQYFGPGTRLLVL.

This clonotype occurred many times. Found in a library prepared for alpha chains, this beta chain is an off-target read, and its abundance has little meaning. The CDR3 DNA reads as TGTGCCAGCAGTTACGGCAGGGGGCATGGAAACACCATATATTTT. Translation gives CASSYGRGHGNTIYF. The J gene is TRBJ1-3, the V gene TRBV6-5, with 8 bases aligning to TRBD1. V shed 2 bases, J shed 3 bases, and the junction held 3 bases outside the gene matches. This CDR3 spans 15 amino acids. Germline V gene sequence: CDR1 MNHEY, CDR2 SVGAGI.

This clonotype was seen at least ten times. This beta chain slipped into a library made for alpha chains as a stray read, so its size is not meaningful. V usage is TRBV29-1 and J usage is TRBJ2-2, with 8 nucleotides matching TRBD1. The ends lost 3 bases at V and 7 bases at J; junction bases unmatched: 7. The germline CDR1 and CDR2 sequences are SQVTM and ANQGSEA. This CDR3 contains 14 residues. CDR3 in amino acids: CSVEPRGQVGELFF. The CDR3 DNA is TGCAGCGTTGAGCCCAGGGGGCAGGTCGGGGAGCTGTTTTTT.

This clonotype was seen more than once but under ten times. This beta chain is off target for a library built for alpha chains, so its abundance means little. The CDR3 region has the DNA TGTGCCAGCAGCTTGTCCGGGACTACCAATGAGCAGTTCTTC. It yields the protein CASSLSGTTNEQFF. The rearrangement joins TRBV7-9 to TRBJ2-1, with 7 bases aligning to TRBD2. The CDR3 is 14 amino acids. Unmatched junction bases numbered 5, after V lost 3 bases and J lost 6 bases. CDR1 and CDR2 (germline): SEHNR, FQNEAQ (reference sequence).

This clonotype was counted at least ten times. This beta chain was picked up by a library intended for alpha chains and is off target, so its count carries little meaning. The V and J genes are TRBV20-1 and TRBJ2-7, with D maybe TRBD1 (6 bases). CDR1 and CDR2 from the germline V gene are DFQATT and SNEGSKA (reference sequence). The V and J ends lost 5 bases and 1 base respectively, with 15 bases between them. The CDR3 has 14 amino acids. CDR3 nucleotide sequence: TGCAGTGCTGAGAGGGGGATGAATTCCTACGAGCAGTACTTC. It specifies CSAERGMNSYEQYF.

Turning to this clonotype: This beta chain is an off-target read within a library intended for alpha chains, so its frequency means little. The V call is TRBV11-3, the J call TRBJ2-3; weak D call: TRBD2 (6 bases). Germline V gene data show CDR1 as SGHNT and CDR2 as YENEEA. The CDR3 covers 16 residues. Trimming took 0 bases from V and 2 from J, leaving 12 bases between them. CDR3 protein: CASSLDLGGTTDTQYF. The CDR3 nucleotides read TGTGCCAGCAGCTTAGATCTGGGCGGGACCACAGATACGCAGTATTTT.

Comment on this clonotype: This sequence may be a read error, since a much larger clone differs from it by one base. The library was designed around alpha chains, so this beta chain is a stray read whose abundance carries little weight. The rearrangement links TRBV7-3 to TRBJ1-1; unclear D gene. The germline V gene has CDR1 SGHTA and CDR2 FQGTGA. This CDR3 comprises 13 residues. CDR3 residues: CANSVDPSGEAFF. The CDR3 DNA reads TGTGCCAACAGCGTCGACCCATCTGGTGAAGCTTTCTTT.

There are many counts of this clonotype. The library was designed around alpha chains, so this beta chain is a stray read whose abundance carries little weight. CDR3 DNA sequence: TGTGCCAGCAGTTCGGGGGACGGAAGCAATCAGCCCCAGCATTTT. Translated, it gives CASSSGDGSNQPQHF. This chain links TRBV12-3 or TRBV12-4 with TRBJ1-5, with D perhaps matching TRBD1 (5 bases). Trimming took 4 bases from V and 1 from J, leaving 11 bases between them. CDR3 length equals 15 residues.

This clonotype was detected many times. This beta chain lies outside the target of a library built for alpha chains; its clone size means little. The rearrangement links TRBV6-1 to TRBJ2-7, with 8 bases that match TRBD1. The V gene's germline CDR1 is MNHNS and CDR2 SASEGT. The V gene end was trimmed by 5 bases and the J gene end by 6 bases; junction bases not matched to a gene: 9. The CDR3 has 14 amino acids. CDR3 nucleotide sequence: TGTGCCAGCAGTCCGGACAGGGCAGTCGGCGAGCAGTACTTC. Its protein is CASSPDRAVGEQYF.

This clonotype came up a few times. Because this beta chain is a stray read in a library intended to capture alpha chains, its abundance should not be given much weight. The chain links TRBV6-1 to TRBJ2-7; TRBD2 is a possible D gene (5 bases). Germline loops: CDR1 MNHNS, CDR2 SASEGT. V lost 6 bases, J lost 3 bases, and 6 bases lay in between. This CDR3 comprises 11 residues. The CDR3: CASREVYEQYF. CDR3 DNA sequence: TGTGCCAGCAGGGAGGTCTACGAGCAGTACTTC.

This clonotype was counted many times. This beta chain is an unintended read in a library built for alpha chains; its size means little. The rearrangement uses TRBV2 and TRBJ2-1; 8 positions agree with TRBD2. After removal of 3 bases from V and 4 bases from J, the junction contained 5 bases not matched to a gene. Germline V gene sequence: CDR1 SNHLY, CDR2 FYNNEI. The CDR3 covers 15 residues. The DNA of the CDR3 is TGTGCCAGCAGTGAGCGGGGGGCGGAATACAATGAGCAGTTCTTC. This translates into CASSERGAEYNEQFF.

This clonotype was detected a few times. This beta chain is a stray read from a library made for alpha chains; its abundance is not meaningful. This sequence joins TRBV20-1 and TRBJ2-1; TRBD2 aligns across 13 bases. Looked up from germline, CDR1 is DFQATT and CDR2 is SNEGSKA (reference sequence). This CDR3 is 19 amino acids long. The V gene end was trimmed by 4 bases and the J gene end by 0 bases; junction bases not matched to a gene: 12. CDR3 loop: CSAKKQGTSGGDSYNEQFF. The CDR3 DNA is TGCAGTGCTAAAAAACAGGGTACTAGCGGGGGGGACTCCTACAATGAGCAGTTCTTC.

The table lists this clonotype with many counts. This beta chain represents an off-target read in a library built for alpha chains; its size is of limited meaning. The chain is built from TRBV5-1 and TRBJ2-5, with TRBD2 matching 9 bases. With 3 bases clipped from V and 0 bases from J, the junction kept 3 bases outside the gene matches. The CDR3 contains 15 residues. Germline CDR1 SGHRS, CDR2 YFSETQ. CDR3 sequence reads: CASSSERGDQETQYF. CDR3 DNA: TGCGCCAGCAGCTCCGAGCGGGGGGACCAAGAGACCCAGTACTTC.

This clonotype has a count of ten or more. This beta chain turned up in a library designed for alpha chains; as an off-target read, its abundance says little. The chain carries TRBV5-1 and TRBJ1-6; TRBD1 might be the D (5 bases). The CDR3 has 16 residues. CDR1 and CDR2 (germline): SGHRS, YFSETQ. V was trimmed by 3 bases and J by 3 bases, leaving 13 bases between them. The CDR3, as DNA: TGCGCCAGCAGCTCAAACGGGGCCAACTATAATTCACCCCTCCACTTT. Translation: CASSSNGANYNSPLHF.

This clonotype was detected only a few times. A library made for alpha chains picked up this beta chain off target, so its size means little. The rearrangement joins TRBV25-1 to TRBJ1-4, with 10 bases that match TRBD1. The V gene's germline CDR1 is MGHDK and CDR2 SYGVNS. Trimming took 6 bases from V and 4 from J; bases not matched to a gene: 5. The CDR3 is made up of 15 amino acids. The CDR3 DNA is TGTGCCAGCAGCACGCGGGACAGGGGTAATGAAAAACTGTTTTTT. Translation: CASSTRDRGNEKLFF.

In this sample, this clonotype turned up many times. Because the library targeted alpha chains, this beta chain is an off-target read whose size means little. J is TRBJ2-7 and V is TRBV5-6, with a tentative D call TRBD2 (6 bases). The CDR3 runs 14 residues. The germline CDR1 and CDR2 sequences are SGHDT and YYEEEE. Trimming took 0 bases from V and 5 from J, leaving 12 bases between them. DNA for the CDR3: TGTGCCAGCAGCTTGGGGGGCGGGGTCCACGAGCAGTACTTC. It translates to CASSLGGGVHEQYF.

Concerning this clonotype itself: This may come from a read error, since a much larger clone is one base off. This beta chain was picked up by a library intended for alpha chains and is off target, so its count carries little meaning. The chain has TRBV2 and TRBJ2-7; no reliable D call. The CDR3 consists of 13 residues. The germline gives CDR1 SNHLY, CDR2 FYNNEI. CDR3 in amino acids: CASSGSVSYAQYF. The DNA for the CDR3 is TGTGCCAGCAGCGGCAGCGTCTCCTACGCGCAGTACTTC.

This clonotype was found many times. Within a library made for alpha chains, this beta chain is off target, and its count is uninformative. The genes are TRBV21-1 and TRBJ2-2; the table assigns TRBD1, which was not confirmed against the DNA. TRBV21-1 is recorded as a pseudogene. The CDR3 covers 17 residues. The CDR3 loop is CASSSSGRIANTGELFF. The DNA for the CDR3 is TGTGCCAGCAGCTCCTCGGGACGCATCGCGAACACCGGGGAGCTGTTTTTT.